Listed here is a single T cell receptor beta chain. Its antigen remains unidentified. CDR1 is MNHEY and CDR2 is SVGAGI in the germline V gene. This CDR3 is built from 16 residues. Trimming took off 0 bases at V and 8 bases at J, with 17 bases between the two ends. This sample is part of a study of T cell responses to AZD1222 COVID-19 vaccine. Study-wide context: Pooling of second doses given at about 4 or about 12 weeks was done.

Study results and caveats: Repertoires were obtained only post-peak T cell response. The breadth and depth of Spike-specific TCRs increased once two AZD1222 doses had been given. Reports indicate that nearly half of spike-specific TCRs are directed at unmutated variant regions.

The data were produced by immunoSEQ multiplex PCR, yet TCRdb's version contains in-frame clones alone and is incomplete. The table shows over 90,000 clones, with around 92% occurring only once. The sample in question was peripheral blood, obtained on day 0 of AZD1222 vaccination. This chain connects TRBV6-5 to TRBJ2-4; D may match TRBD1 or TRBD2 (5 bases each). This TCR was sampled from an adult in good health. The CDR3 protein is CASSYSSLGVKDIQYF. DNA for the CDR3: TGTGCCAGCAGTTACTCGAGTTTGGGGGTGAAAGACATTCAGTACTTC.